The 29 T cell receptor beta chains below were found in one sample sequenced in a study of patients and donors after allogeneic stem cell transplantation. TCRdb ran MiXCR on the RT-PCR reads and lists one entry per CDR3 protein. The profile shows about 40,000 distinct CDR3 sequences, around a third of them singletons. Sequencing was done on a sample of blood, either unsorted or a sorted T cell fraction (not recorded which). All receptors come from a human donor who was either an allogeneic HSCT recipient or a stem cell or donor lymphocyte infusion donor (not recorded which). It is not recorded whose cells these are; they may come from a transplant donor.

The chain couples TRBV28 to TRBJ2-7, with D unclear. The CDR3 is 14 amino acids. V was shortened by 6 bases and J by 2 bases, with 14 bases between the two germline ends. The germline gives CDR1 MDHEN, CDR2 SYDVKM. CDR3 loop: CASRPHSLPYEQYF. The CDR3 nucleotides read TGTGCCAGCAGACCTCACAGCCTGCCCTACGAGCAGTACTTC. The full variable domain, completed using reference TRBV28 and TRBJ2-7, is DVKVTQSSRYLVKRTGEKVFLECVQDMDHENMFWYRQDPGLGLRLIYFSYDVKMKEKGDIPEGYSVSREKKERFSLILESASTNQTSMYLCASRPHSLPYEQYFGPGTRLTVT.

This clonotype was seen a handful of times. This chain links TRBV12-3 or TRBV12-4 with TRBJ2-2; 7 bases are shared with TRBD2. This CDR3 has 16 amino acids. V gave up 4 bases and J gave up 1 base; unmatched junction bases: 6. The DNA of the CDR3 is TGTGCCAGCAGTTCCCGGGCGGGGGTGAACACCGGGGAGCTGTTTTTT. It yields the protein CASSSRAGVNTGELFF.

This clonotype was counted only a few times. The genes are TRBV12-3 or TRBV12-4 and TRBJ2-1; D gene uncertain. Trimming shortened V by 4 bases and J by 5 bases, and 15 bases separated the two germline ends. The CDR3 sequence is 15 residues long. CDR3 amino acids: CASSSPWLGNNEQFF. The CDR3 DNA reads as TGTGCCAGCAGTTCACCGTGGCTAGGGAACAATGAGCAGTTCTTC.

The J gene is TRBJ2-3, the V gene TRBV6-5; 11 bases are shared with TRBD2. The CDR3 has 18 residues. The J segment lost 7 bases and the V segment lost 1 base, leaving 13 bases of the junction unmatched. Germline V lookup: CDR1 MNHEY, CDR2 SVGAGI. CDR3 sequence: CASSYYTGLAERTNTQYF. CDR3 in DNA: TGTGCCAGCAGTTACTATACGGGACTAGCGGAGCGCACGAATACGCAGTATTTT.

This clonotype appeared many times. This chain links TRBV27 with TRBJ1-6, with D perhaps matching TRBD1 (5 bases). The CDR3 totals 14 residues. V lost 5 bases to trimming and J lost 4 bases, with 9 bases between them. CDR1 MNHEY and CDR2 SMNVEV come from the germline V gene (reference sequence). CDR3 DNA: TGTGCCAGCAGTAGGGCAGGGTATAATTCACCCCTCCACTTT. Its protein is CASSRAGYNSPLHF.

This rearrangement joins TRBV7-3 to TRBJ2-6; D remains ambiguous. Trimming pared 2 bases from V and 0 bases from J, leaving 2 bases between. Per the germline V gene, CDR1 is SGHTA and CDR2 is FQGTGA. The CDR3 is made up of 14 amino acids. CDR3 residues: CASSLASGANVLTF. The DNA of the CDR3 is TGTGCCAGCAGCTTAGCCTCTGGGGCCAACGTCCTGACTTTC.

The V and J genes are TRBV12-5 and TRBJ2-1; maybe TRBD2 (6 bases). Germline CDR1 reads LGHNT; CDR2 reads FRNRAP. The CDR3 covers 17 residues. Trimming left V 6 bases short and J 1 base short, with 19 bases between. The CDR3 coding sequence is TGTGCTAGTGGACAACCTAATAGCGGATCGTCCTACAATGAGCAGTTCTTC. Protein: CASGQPNSGSSYNEQFF.

The CDR3 region is CSACGTPGGELFF. In DNA form, the CDR3 reads TGCAGTGCCTGCGGGACGCCCGGGGGGGAGCTGTTTTTT. The chain is built from TRBV20-1 and TRBJ2-2; TRBD2 is a possible D gene (6 bases). This CDR3 contains 13 residues. The V gene's germline CDR1 is DFQATT and CDR2 SNEGSKA (reference sequence). Trimming removed 6 bases from V and 8 bases from J, with 16 bases in between.

The chain joins TRBV9 to TRBJ2-5; no reliable D call. Trimming took 0 bases from V and 2 from J, leaving 17 bases between them. Germline V gene data show CDR1 as SGDLS and CDR2 as YYNGEE. CDR3 length equals 17 residues. This chain's CDR3 is CASSVAGGVGWQETQYF. DNA of the CDR3: TGTGCCAGCAGCGTAGCTGGTGGGGTGGGCTGGCAAGAGACCCAGTACTTC.

The chain employs TRBV3-1 and TRBJ1-5; TRBD1 aligns across 8 bases. The CDR3 loop spans 15 amino acids. CDR1 and CDR2 from the germline V gene are LGHDT and YNNKEL (reference sequence). V lost 4 bases to trimming and J lost 4 bases; unmatched junction nucleotides: 6. The CDR3 nucleotides read TGTGCCAGCAGCCGCAGGGGGCAGGGAAATCAGCCCCAGCATTTT. Amino acid sequence: CASSRRGQGNQPQHF. The variable domain in full, completed from reference TRBV3-1 and TRBJ1-5, reads DTAVSQTPKYLVTQMGNDKSIKCEQNLGHDTMYWYKQDSKKFLKIMFSYNNKELIINETVPNRFSPKSPDKAHLNLHINSLELGDSAVYFCASSRRGQGNQPQHFGDGTRLSIL.

The V and J genes are TRBV19 and TRBJ2-3; possible D gene TRBD2, 6 bases. There are 14 residues in the CDR3. Germline lookup yields CDR1 LNHDA and CDR2 SQIVND (reference sequence). V was clipped by 6 bases and J by 2 bases, with 12 bases between them. CDR3 sequence: CASRSLAYTDTQYF. The CDR3 DNA follows: TGTGCCAGTAGAAGCCTAGCGTACACAGATACGCAGTATTTT.

The V and J genes are TRBV4-1 and TRBJ1-3; 7 positions match TRBD1. The CDR3 covers 18 residues. CDR1 is MGHRA, CDR2 YSYEKL, per germline. Germline trimming cut 0 bases from V and 0 bases from J; bases unmatched to any gene: 8. The CDR3 loop is CASSQDPRDRGSGNTIYF. For the CDR3, the DNA is TGCGCCAGCAGCCAAGACCCCAGGGACAGAGGCTCTGGAAACACCATATATTTT.

The V gene is TRBV9, the J gene TRBJ2-7; 9 nucleotides match TRBD1. Germline V gives CDR1 SGDLS, CDR2 YYNGEE. Losses at the gene ends were 7 bases for V and 6 bases for J; bases not matched to a gene: 5. The CDR3 spans 12 residues. CDR3 DNA sequence: TGTGCCAGCGGGACAGGGAAGGGCGAGCAGTACTTC. It codes for CASGTGKGEQYF.

The J gene is TRBJ1-5, the V gene TRBV6-2 or TRBV6-3; D perhaps matches TRBD1 (6 bases). This CDR3 spans 13 amino acids. The V gene's germline CDR1 is MNHEY and CDR2 SVGEGT. Deletions cut 5 bases from V and 7 bases from J, with 12 bases between. CDR3 sequence reads: CASSDTGSQPQHF. The DNA of the CDR3 is TGTGCCAGCAGTGATACAGGGTCCCAGCCCCAGCATTTT.

This chain uses TRBV28 with TRBJ2-5; TRBD1 is a possible D gene (5 bases). V lost 6 bases and J 3 bases, leaving 11 bases between the germline ends. The CDR3 sequence is 13 residues long. Germline CDR1 and CDR2: MDHEN and SYDVKM. CDR3 loop: CASRNRIEETQYF. The CDR3 nucleotides are TGTGCCAGCAGGAACAGGATTGAAGAGACCCAGTACTTC.

This chain connects TRBV5-1 to TRBJ2-3; 8 nucleotides agree with TRBD2. Germline V gives CDR1 SGHRS, CDR2 YFSETQ. This CDR3 has 15 amino acids. Unmatched junction bases numbered 5, after V lost 3 bases and J lost 2 bases. CDR3 sequence: CASSSLAGPTDTQYF. The CDR3 DNA follows: TGCGCCAGCAGCTCCCTAGCGGGCCCCACAGATACGCAGTATTTT.

In its sample, this clonotype was seen a few times. V gene TRBV10-3 combines with J gene TRBJ1-4, with TRBD1 matching over 7 bases. Germline trimming cut 2 bases from V and 7 bases from J; bases unmatched to any gene: 4. The CDR3 spans 14 residues. The germline gives CDR1 ENHRY, CDR2 SYGVKD. For the CDR3, the DNA is TGTGCCATCAGTGAGGGACAGGCGGGTGAAAAACTGTTTTTT. This codes for CAISEGQAGEKLFF.

This clonotype turned up a few times. J is TRBJ2-3 and V is TRBV20-1; tentative D call: TRBD1 (5 bases). Germline CDR1 is DFQATT and CDR2 is SNEGSKA (reference sequence). This CDR3 comprises 14 residues. With 5 bases removed from V and 1 base from J, the gap between germline ends came to 13 bases. The DNA of the CDR3 is TGCAGTGCTCAATCAGGGTTTCGCACAGATACGCAGTATTTT. Its protein product is CSAQSGFRTDTQYF.

This clonotype appeared a few times. The V gene is TRBV5-1, the J gene TRBJ2-7; possibly TRBD2 for D (5 bases). The CDR3 consists of 17 residues. Germline CDR1 and CDR2: SGHRS and YFSETQ. The V end was cut by 1 base, the J end by 0 bases, with 17 bases between. The DNA for the CDR3 is TGCGCCAGCAGCTTGATTTCTAGCCTATCGAGCTCCTACGAGCAGTACTTC. This sequence encodes CASSLISSLSSSYEQYF.

In this sample, this clonotype turned up many times. The chain recombines TRBV5-1 with TRBJ1-2; 8 bases map to TRBD1. CDR1 SGHRS and CDR2 YFSETQ come from the germline V gene. This CDR3 comprises 14 residues. Losses at the gene ends were 4 bases for V and 2 bases for J; bases not matched to a gene: 4. The CDR3 reads CASSQDRENYGYTF. The DNA of the CDR3 is TGCGCCAGCAGCCAGGACAGGGAAAACTATGGCTACACCTTC.

The V call is TRBV19, the J call TRBJ2-7; 10 bases are a match to TRBD2. The CDR3 is 15 amino acids. Germline assignment: CDR1 LNHDA and CDR2 SQIVND (reference sequence). V was pared by 0 bases and J by 4 bases, with 3 bases of the junction left unmatched. The CDR3 DNA follows: TGTGCCAGTAGTATAGAAGCTAGCGGGAGTTACGAGCAGTACTTC. This sequence encodes CASSIEASGSYEQYF.

This chain joins TRBV6-1 and TRBJ1-1; D is perhaps TRBD1 (5 bases). The CDR3 sequence is 14 residues long. Trimming pared 3 bases from V and 1 base from J, leaving 9 bases between. The V gene's germline CDR1 is MNHNS and CDR2 SASEGT. For the CDR3, the DNA is TGTGCCAGCAGTGAGCAGGGAAGGAACACTGAAGCTTTCTTT. As protein: CASSEQGRNTEAFF.

The chain uses TRBV4-2 and TRBJ1-5, with D perhaps matching TRBD1 (6 bases). Between the trimmed V and J ends, which lost 4 bases and 5 bases, there was a span of 21 bases. This CDR3 spans 17 amino acids. CDR1 and CDR2 (germline): LGHNA, YNFKEQ. The CDR3 nucleotides read TGTGCCAGCAGCCCGCTGCGGGGGCAGGGGTCTTATCAGCCCCAGCATTTT. Its translation: CASSPLRGQGSYQPQHF.

Ten or more counts support this clonotype. The V gene is TRBV3-1, the J gene TRBJ1-1, with no clear D. This CDR3 spans 14 amino acids. Germline CDR1 and CDR2: LGHDT and YNNKEL (reference sequence). The V end lost 3 bases, the J end lost 1 base, and 9 bases lay between the germline ends. This CDR3 reads CASSHTGRNTEAFF. The DNA for the CDR3 is TGTGCCAGCAGCCATACGGGGAGGAACACTGAAGCTTTCTTT. Full variable domain (missing parts from reference TRBV3-1 and TRBJ1-1): DTAVSQTPKYLVTQMGNDKSIKCEQNLGHDTMYWYKQDSKKFLKIMFSYNNKELIINETVPNRFSPKSPDKAHLNLHINSLELGDSAVYFCASSHTGRNTEAFFGQGTRLTVV.

This clonotype came up a few times. The V gene is TRBV5-1, the J gene TRBJ2-1; 8 nucleotides match TRBD2. This CDR3 is 16 amino acids long. J gave up 0 bases and V 3 bases, and 5 bases lay outside the gene matches. Germline CDR1 reads SGHRS; CDR2 reads YFSETQ. The CDR3 loop reads CASSSRSGSSYNEQFF. DNA for the CDR3: TGCGCCAGCAGCTCCCGCAGCGGGAGCTCCTACAATGAGCAGTTCTTC.

There are a few counts of this clonotype. The gene calls are TRBV6-6 and TRBJ1-5; no firm D call. The germline V gene encodes CDR1 MNHNY and CDR2 SVGAGI (reference sequence). The CDR3 runs to 19 residues. V was clipped by 0 bases and J by 3 bases, with 21 bases between them. For the CDR3, the DNA is TGTGCCAGCAGTTACTCGTACGCGCGCCCGGGCCAAACCAATCAGCCCCAGCATTTT. Amino acid sequence: CASSYSYARPGQTNQPQHF.

In this sample, this clonotype turned up many times. The gene calls are TRBV6-2 or TRBV6-3 and TRBJ1-5; D is uncertain. The ends were cut back, 10 bases at V and 0 bases at J, with 10 bases in the middle. CDR1 and CDR2 (germline): MNHEY, SVGEGT. The CDR3 runs 13 residues. CDR3 residues: CAIGSYSNQPQHF. The CDR3 DNA reads TGTGCCATCGGGAGTTATAGCAATCAGCCCCAGCATTTT.

This clonotype was observed a handful of times. The rearrangement joins TRBV25-1 to TRBJ2-7, with a tentative D call TRBD2 (5 bases). Germline V gene sequence: CDR1 MGHDK, CDR2 SYGVNS. V lost 4 bases, J lost 3 bases, and 10 bases lay in between. This CDR3 comprises 13 residues. CDR3 loop: CASSVEDGYEQYF. CDR3 DNA: TGTGCCAGCAGTGTGGAGGACGGCTACGAGCAGTACTTC.

The chain combines TRBV6-2 or TRBV6-3 with TRBJ1-1, with a tentative D call TRBD1 (5 bases). The CDR3 has 13 residues. With 2 bases removed from V and 4 bases from J, the gap between germline ends came to 8 bases. Germline CDR1 MNHEY, CDR2 SVGEGT. CDR3 loop: CASSYARATEAFF. Here the CDR3 DNA reads TGTGCCAGCAGTTACGCCAGGGCCACTGAAGCTTTCTTT.